This is a list of T cell receptor beta chains from one sample in a study of OX40 agonist ivuxolimab in advanced cancers. The method was immunoSEQ multiplex PCR; TCRdb's version includes in-frame clones alone and lacks a portion of them. The repertoire has 55,000 to 75,000 clones, 65% to 90% of them found once; the top ten carry 0.9% to 1.4%. Here the sequenced sample was CD4+ or CD8+ T cells sorted from blood, taken in a trial of the OX40 agonist ivuxolimab. The origin of the receptors is an adult with an advanced solid tumor such as melanoma, head and neck, liver or kidney cancer. Each CDR3 is given with its conserved first and last residue. D genes are given only for firm matches. Where a row states a size, it is once, few, many or the class of an expanded clone; other rows omit it.

d_call | j_call | v_call | clone_size | cdr3_aa | cdr3_nt
TRBD1 | TRBJ2-1 | TRBV7-2 | NA | CASSLVRDRQFF | TGTGCCAGCAGCTTAGTACGGGACAGGCAGTTCTTC
NA | TRBJ2-7 | TRBV7-9 | NA | CASSLVTNSYEQYF | TGTGCCAGCAGCTTAGTAACGAATTCCTACGAGCAGTACTTC
TRBD2 | TRBJ2-3 | TRBV9 | NA | CASNLAGADTQYF | TGTGCCAGCAACCTAGCGGGGGCAGATACGCAGTATTTT
TRBD1 | TRBJ1-2 | TRBV6-5 | NA | CASSYGDREINGYTF | TGTGCCAGCAGCTACGGGGACAGGGAAATAAATGGCTACACCTTC
NA | TRBJ1-1 | TRBV7-1 | NA | CASTLTSRTEAFF | TGTGCCAGCACCCTGACTAGTCGCACTGAAGCTTTCTTT
NA | TRBJ1-6 | TRBV7-6 | NA | CASSLASVGDSPLHF | TGTGCCAGCAGCTTAGCCAGTGTAGGTGATTCACCCCTCCACTTT
TRBD1 | TRBJ1-5 | TRBV19 | few | CASSSQGTGNQPQHF | TGTGCCAGTAGTAGCCAAGGGACAGGCAATCAGCCCCAGCATTTT
NA | TRBJ1-5 | TRBV2 | NA | CASSVSNQPQHF | TGTGCCAGCAGTGTTAGCAATCAGCCCCAGCATTTT
TRBD2 | TRBJ2-5 | TRBV7-2 | NA | CASSLAHGGGRETQYF | TGTGCCAGCAGCTTAGCGCATGGCGGGGGGAGGGAGACCCAGTACTTC
NA | TRBJ2-1 | TRBV6-1 | NA | CASTAFGPDNEQFF | TGTGCCAGCACCGCGTTCGGGCCTGACAATGAGCAGTTCTTC
NA | TRBJ1-1 | TRBV4-2 | few | CASSQRGGGQITEAFF | TGTGCCAGCAGCCAAAGAGGGGGGGGGCAAATCACTGAAGCTTTCTTT
TRBD2 | TRBJ2-5 | TRBV11-3 | NA | CASSLGLAGQETQYF | TGTGCCAGCAGCTTAGGACTAGCGGGGCAAGAGACCCAGTACTTC
TRBD2 | TRBJ2-4 | TRBV18 | NA | CASSSGLAGNTKNIQYF | TGTGCCAGCTCCTCCGGACTAGCGGGGAACACCAAAAACATTCAGTACTTC
NA | TRBJ2-3 | TRBV5-5 | few | CASSLADTQYF | TGTGCCAGCAGCTTGGCAGATACGCAGTATTTT
NA | TRBJ1-5 | TRBV2 | NA | CASSVGSNQPQHF | TGTGCCAGCAGTGTGGGGAGCAATCAGCCCCAGCATTTT
NA | TRBJ1-6 | TRBV25-1 | NA | CASSEETVYNSPLHF | TGTGCCAGCAGTGAAGAGACAGTTTATAATTCACCCCTCCACTTT
NA | TRBJ1-2 | TRBV27 | NA | CASSLSRQAHYGYTF | TGTGCCAGCAGTTTATCGAGGCAGGCACACTATGGCTACACCTTC
TRBD1 | TRBJ1-2 | TRBV28 | NA | CASSAGTGLGGYTF | TGTGCCAGCAGTGCTGGGACAGGGTTAGGGGGCTACACCTTC
NA | TRBJ2-7 | TRBV7-2 | NA | CASSPRGGAYEQYF | TGTGCCAGCAGCCCTAGGGGGGGGGCCTACGAGCAGTACTTC
TRBD2 | TRBJ2-1 | TRBV19 | NA | CASSISRWGLVFF | TGTGCCAGTAGTATATCCCGATGGGGACTAGTTTTCTTC
NA | TRBJ2-1 | TRBV4-1 | NA | CASSQESDGYFNEQFF | TGCGCCAGCAGCCAAGAGTCGGACGGGTACTTCAATGAGCAGTTCTTC
NA | TRBJ1-1 | TRBV28 | NA | CASSLIRTDTEAFF | TGTGCCAGCAGTCTAATTCGGACGGACACTGAAGCTTTCTTT
TRBD1 | TRBJ1-3 | TRBV7-2 | NA | CASSFDREYTIYF | TGTGCCAGCAGCTTCGACAGGGAATACACCATATATTTT
TRBD2 | TRBJ2-1 | TRBV7-6 | NA | CASSARTSGGYNEQFF | TGTGCCAGCAGCGCCCGGACTAGCGGGGGGTACAATGAGCAGTTCTTC
NA | TRBJ2-1 | TRBV18 | NA | CASSPNSSGEQFF | TGTGCCAGCTCACCGAACAGCTCGGGTGAGCAGTTCTTC
NA | TRBJ2-2 | TRBV18 | NA | CASSPRGKTTGELFF | TGTGCCAGCTCACCGAGGGGCAAAACGACCGGGGAGCTGTTTTTT
NA | TRBJ2-1 | TRBV5-1 | NA | CASSTGQNKNYNEQFF | TGCGCCAGCAGCACCGGACAGAATAAAAACTACAATGAGCAGTTCTTC
NA | TRBJ1-2 | TRBV6-5 | NA | CASSYQAQGIYGYTF | TGTGCCAGCAGTTACCAGGCGCAGGGGATCTATGGCTACACCTTC
NA | TRBJ1-1 | TRBV19 | NA | CASSIGTWAVNTEAFF | TGTGCCAGTAGTATTGGGACGTGGGCGGTGAACACTGAAGCTTTCTTT
NA | TRBJ1-4 | TRBV5-4 | NA | CASSIRSSNEKLFF | TGTGCCAGCAGCATTAGGTCCTCTAATGAAAAACTGTTTTTT
TRBD1 | TRBJ1-6 | TRBV2 | NA | CASCRDRGYSPLHF | TGTGCCAGTTGCCGGGACAGGGGGTACTCACCCCTCCACTTT
NA | TRBJ2-7 | TRBV4-3 | NA | CASSPGPSSYEQYF | TGCGCCAGCAGCCCGGGACCTTCCTCCTACGAGCAGTACTTC
NA | TRBJ2-3 | TRBV11-3 | NA | CASSFGAGTDTQYF | TGTGCCAGCAGCTTTGGGGCGGGTACAGATACGCAGTATTTT
NA | TRBJ2-4 | TRBV28 | NA | CASSSINIQYF | TGTGCCAGCAGTTCAATAAACATTCAGTACTTC
NA | TRBJ1-1 | TRBV7-2 | NA | CASRLRIGRTEAFF | TGTGCCAGCAGACTTAGAATCGGCCGTACTGAAGCTTTCTTT
TRBD1 | TRBJ2-7 | TRBV9 | NA | CASSRGQTEQYF | TGTGCCAGCAGCCGGGGACAGACCGAGCAGTACTTC
NA | TRBJ2-7 | TRBV19 | NA | CASRMAAVISYEQYF | TGTGCCAGTAGGATGGCGGCTGTAATCTCCTACGAGCAGTACTTC
NA | TRBJ1-1 | TRBV19 | NA | CASSHQARDTEAFF | TGTGCCAGTAGTCACCAAGCTAGGGACACTGAAGCTTTCTTT
NA | TRBJ1-4 | TRBV6-5 | NA | CASRSTQATNEKLFF | TGTGCCAGCAGATCCACACAAGCAACTAATGAAAAACTGTTTTTT
NA | TRBJ1-1 | TRBV29-1 | once | CSVTWGARSPEAFF | TGCAGCGTTACGTGGGGCGCGAGGAGCCCTGAAGCTTTCTTT
NA | TRBJ1-6 | TRBV2 | NA | CASSEAGLGGRAYNSPLHF | TGTGCCAGCAGTGAAGCGGGTCTAGGGGGTCGGGCTTATAATTCACCCCTCCACTTT
NA | TRBJ2-7 | TRBV5-1 | NA | CASSLVGVLDEQYF | TGCGCCAGCAGCTTGGTCGGCGTCTTGGACGAGCAGTACTTC
NA | TRBJ1-5 | TRBV21-1 | NA | CASSNLFDRWNQPQHF | TGTGCCAGCAGCAACCTTTTCGACAGGTGGAATCAGCCCCAGCATTTT
NA | TRBJ2-2 | TRBV5-5 | NA | CASSARVYTGELFF | TGTGCCAGCAGCGCCAGGGTATACACCGGGGAGCTGTTTTTT
TRBD2 | TRBJ2-3 | TRBV7-2 | NA | CASSSGLAPDTQYF | TGTGCCAGCAGCTCCGGACTAGCCCCAGATACGCAGTATTTT
NA | TRBJ2-1 | TRBV5-1 | few | CASSSAPASSYNEQFF | TGCGCCAGCAGTTCGGCGCCAGCGAGCTCCTACAATGAGCAGTTCTTC
NA | TRBJ1-5 | TRBV11-2 | NA | CASSLGSSNQPQHF | TGTGCCAGCAGCCTGGGTAGTAGCAATCAGCCCCAGCATTTT
TRBD1 | TRBJ1-2 | TRBV9 | NA | CASSIQGVSSNYGYTF | TGTGCCAGCAGCATTCAGGGGGTATCCTCTAACTATGGCTACACCTTC
NA | TRBJ1-2 | TRBV4-3 | NA | CASGTGGGYTF | TGCGCCAGCGGAACGGGAGGTGGCTACACCTTC
NA | TRBJ2-5 | TRBV18 | few | CASSPEGGLETQYF | TGTGCCAGCTCACCAGAGGGGGGTCTGGAGACCCAGTACTTC
NA | TRBJ2-6 | TRBV6-5 | NA | CASSYSGSGANVLTF | TGTGCCAGCAGTTACTCAGGCTCTGGGGCCAACGTCCTGACTTTC
NA | TRBJ1-6 | TRBV10-1 | NA | CATSGSAINSPLHF | TGCGCCACTTCGGGTTCCGCAATAAATTCACCCCTCCACTTT
NA | TRBJ1-1 | TRBV7-8 | NA | CASSRPSGQRGAFF | TGTGCCAGCAGCCGTCCAAGTGGTCAGCGGGGAGCTTTCTTT
NA | TRBJ2-1 | TRBV9 | NA | CASSVANEQFF | TGTGCCAGCAGCGTAGCCAATGAGCAGTTCTTC
NA | TRBJ1-4 | TRBV16 | NA | CASSPYGIEKLFF | TGTGCCAGCAGCCCTTATGGCATCGAAAAACTGTTTTTT
NA | TRBJ1-5 | TRBV18 | NA | CASSHLDSSNQPQHF | TGTGCCAGCTCACACTTGGACAGTAGCAATCAGCCCCAGCATTTT
NA | TRBJ1-1 | TRBV10-3 | NA | CAISGGTEAFF | TGTGCCATCAGTGGAGGGACTGAAGCTTTCTTT